The 4 T cell receptor beta chains in this list originate from one sample, sequenced in a study of blood T cell repertoires in COVID-19. Repertoires were generated with immunoSEQ multiplex PCR, while TCRdb's copy carries only in-frame clones and drops some. The sample has approximately 290,000 clones, 80% to 90% seen once. Input material: PBMCs or T cells enriched from blood (not recorded which). These receptor sequences come from a woman aged 25 to 39 who had recovered from COVID-19.

The chain carries TRBV9 and TRBJ2-1; a weak D match, TRBD2 (6 bases). Germline lookup yields CDR1 SGDLS and CDR2 YYNGEE. The CDR3 totals 14 residues. The V end lost 3 bases, the J end lost 5 bases, and 12 bases lay between the germline ends. The CDR3 reads CASSEGWRDNEQFF. The CDR3 nucleotides read TGTGCCAGCAGCGAGGGCTGGAGGGACAATGAGCAGTTCTTC.

The V call is TRBV20-1, the J call TRBJ2-1; 11 nucleotides line up with TRBD2. V shed 3 bases and J 9 bases; nucleotides not matched to a gene: 10. CDR3 length equals 15 residues. Germline-derived CDR1 and CDR2 are DFQATT and SNEGSKA (reference sequence). This CDR3 reads CSASRSGGASFEQFF. For the CDR3, the DNA is TGCAGTGCTAGTCGTAGCGGGGGGGCTAGTTTTGAGCAGTTCTTC.

The chain has TRBV5-1 and TRBJ2-5; maybe TRBD2 (5 bases). This CDR3 spans 18 amino acids. Looked up from germline, CDR1 is SGHRS and CDR2 is YFSETQ. Trimming pared 0 bases from V and 4 bases from J, leaving 22 bases between. The CDR3 region has the DNA TGCGCCAGCAGCTTGGATGGACTCGGCGGCCCGCAAGGAGAGACCCAGTACTTC. This translates into CASSLDGLGGPQGETQYF.

The chain joins TRBV30 to TRBJ1-5; no clear D gene. The germline V and J ends were trimmed by 5 bases and 4 bases, with 15 bases remaining between them. CDR1 and CDR2 from the germline V gene are GTSNPN and SVGIG (reference sequence). This CDR3 comprises 14 residues. CDR3 in DNA: TGTGCCTGGGGATCACACGGGGTGAATCAGCCCCAGCATTTT. Its protein product is CAWGSHGVNQPQHF. The variable domain in full, with the rest retrieved from reference TRBV30 and TRBJ1-5, is SQTIHQWPATLVQPVGSPLSLECTVEGTSNPNLYWYRQAAGRGLQLLFYSVGIGQISSEVPQNLSASRPQDRQFILSSKKLLLSDSGFYLCAWGSHGVNQPQHFGDGTRLSIL.